Described below is a single T cell receptor beta chain sequence and its context. Its target is not known. Only in-frame clones appear in the TCRdb table, and some are missing; sequencing was by immunoSEQ multiplex PCR. The repertoire has 55,000 to 70,000 clones, almost 90% of them found once; the top ten carry around 8%. This sample is drawn from a study of T cell responses to AZD1222 COVID-19 vaccine. Study-wide context: Pooling was applied to second doses at about 4 or about 12 weeks. Findings and caveats of the study: Breadth and depth of Spike-specific TCRs rose after two AZD1222 doses. Reports indicate that nearly half of spike-specific TCRs are directed at unmutated variant regions. The repertoires were collected only after the peak T cell response.

CDR3 length: 12 residues. Germline CDR1 reads LGHNA; CDR2 reads YSLEER. V lost 0 bases, J lost 9 bases, and 6 bases lay in between. The specimen was peripheral blood, collected on day 0 of AZD1222 vaccination. The chain recombines TRBV4-3 with TRBJ2-1; no definite D call. The sequence derives from an adult in good health. The CDR3 sequence is CASSQDAGEQFF. CDR3 in DNA: TGCGCCAGCAGCCAAGATGCCGGTGAGCAGTTCTTC.